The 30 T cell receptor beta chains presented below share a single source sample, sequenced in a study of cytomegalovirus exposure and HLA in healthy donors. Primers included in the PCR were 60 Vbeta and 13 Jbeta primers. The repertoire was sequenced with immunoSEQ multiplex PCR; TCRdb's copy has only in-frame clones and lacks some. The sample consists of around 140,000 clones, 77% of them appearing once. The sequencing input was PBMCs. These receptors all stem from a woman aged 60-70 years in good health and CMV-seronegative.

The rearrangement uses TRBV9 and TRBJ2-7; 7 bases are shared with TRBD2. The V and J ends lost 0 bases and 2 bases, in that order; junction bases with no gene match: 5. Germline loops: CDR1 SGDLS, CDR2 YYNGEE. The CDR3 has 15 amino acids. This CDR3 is CASSVESGNTYEQYF. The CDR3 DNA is TGTGCCAGCAGCGTAGAGAGCGGGAATACCTACGAGCAGTACTTC.

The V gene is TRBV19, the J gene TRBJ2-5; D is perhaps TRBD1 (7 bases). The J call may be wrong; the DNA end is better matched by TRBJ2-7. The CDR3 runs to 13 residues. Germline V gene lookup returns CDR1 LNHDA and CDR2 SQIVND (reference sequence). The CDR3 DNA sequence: TGTGCCAGTAGCCCAGGGGGGCCCTACGAGCAGTACTTC. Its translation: CASSPGGPYEQYF.

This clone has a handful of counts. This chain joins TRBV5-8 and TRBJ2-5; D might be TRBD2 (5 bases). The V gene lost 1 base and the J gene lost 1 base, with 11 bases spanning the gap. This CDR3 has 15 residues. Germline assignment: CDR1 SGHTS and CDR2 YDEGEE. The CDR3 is CASSLRQDFQETQYF. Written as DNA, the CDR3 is TGTGCCAGCAGCTTGAGGCAGGACTTCCAAGAGACCCAGTACTTC.

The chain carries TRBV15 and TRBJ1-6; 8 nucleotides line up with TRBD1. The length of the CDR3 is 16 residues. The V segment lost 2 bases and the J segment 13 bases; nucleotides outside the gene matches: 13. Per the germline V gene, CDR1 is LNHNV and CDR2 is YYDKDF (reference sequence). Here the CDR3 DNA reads TGTGCCACCAGCAGAAGCCGGGGACAGGCCTCCGTTCCCCTCCACTTT. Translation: CATSRSRGQASVPLHF.

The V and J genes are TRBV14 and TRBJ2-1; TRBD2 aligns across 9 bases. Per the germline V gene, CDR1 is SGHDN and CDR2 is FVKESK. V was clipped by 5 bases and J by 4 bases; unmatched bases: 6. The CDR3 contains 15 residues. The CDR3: CASSDLAGRYNEQFF. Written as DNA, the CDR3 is TGTGCCAGCAGCGATCTAGCGGGGAGGTACAATGAGCAGTTCTTC.

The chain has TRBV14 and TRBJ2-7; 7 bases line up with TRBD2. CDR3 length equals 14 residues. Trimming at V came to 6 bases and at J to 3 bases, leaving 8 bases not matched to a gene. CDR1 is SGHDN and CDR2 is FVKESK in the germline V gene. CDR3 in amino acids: CASRASGDDYEQYF. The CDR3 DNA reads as TGTGCCAGCAGGGCTAGCGGTGACGACTACGAGCAGTACTTC.

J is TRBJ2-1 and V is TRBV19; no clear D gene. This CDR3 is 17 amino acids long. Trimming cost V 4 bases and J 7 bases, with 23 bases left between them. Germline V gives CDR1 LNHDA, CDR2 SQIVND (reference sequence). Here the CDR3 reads CASSRLPGSLSKNEQFF. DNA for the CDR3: TGTGCCAGTAGTAGGCTCCCGGGTAGCCTTTCAAAAAATGAGCAGTTCTTC. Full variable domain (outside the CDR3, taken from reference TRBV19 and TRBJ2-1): DGGITQSPKYLFRKEGQNVTLSCEQNLNHDAMYWYRQDPGQGLRLIYYSQIVNDFQKGDIAEGYSVSREKKESFPLTVTSAQKNPTAFYLCASSRLPGSLSKNEQFFGPGTRLTVL.

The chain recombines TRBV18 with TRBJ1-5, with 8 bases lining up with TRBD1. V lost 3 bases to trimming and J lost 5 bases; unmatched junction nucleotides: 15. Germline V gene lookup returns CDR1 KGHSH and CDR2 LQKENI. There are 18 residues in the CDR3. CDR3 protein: CASSPNGQGFSPYQPQHF. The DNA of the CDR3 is TGTGCCAGCTCACCGAACGGACAGGGATTCTCTCCGTATCAGCCCCAGCATTTT. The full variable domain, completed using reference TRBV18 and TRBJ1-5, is NAGVMQNPRHLVRRRGQEARLRCSPMKGHSHVYWYRQLPEEGLKFMVYLQKENIIDESGMPKERFSAEFPKEGPSILRIQQVVRGDSAAYFCASSPNGQGFSPYQPQHFGDGTRLSIL.

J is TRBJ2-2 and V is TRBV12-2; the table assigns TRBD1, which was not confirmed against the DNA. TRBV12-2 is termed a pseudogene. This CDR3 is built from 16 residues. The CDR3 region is CASRLVRVRYTGELFF. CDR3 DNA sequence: TGTGCAAGTCGCTTAGTCAGGGTGAGGTACACCGGGGAGCTGTTTTTT.

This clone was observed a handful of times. The CDR3 bases are TGTGCCAGCTCACCACCCGGGACAGGGACTGAAGCTTTCTTT. This codes for CASSPPGTGTEAFF. The rearrangement joins TRBV18 to TRBJ1-1, with TRBD1 matching 9 bases. Germline CDR1 is KGHSH and CDR2 is LQKENI. Trimming took 0 bases from V and 5 from J; bases not matched to a gene: 1. The CDR3 is made up of 14 amino acids. The complete variable domain, with remaining parts taken from reference TRBV18 and TRBJ1-1, reads NAGVMQNPRHLVRRRGQEARLRCSPMKGHSHVYWYRQLPEEGLKFMVYLQKENIIDESGMPKERFSAEFPKEGPSILRIQQVVRGDSAAYFCASSPPGTGTEAFFGQGTRLTVV.

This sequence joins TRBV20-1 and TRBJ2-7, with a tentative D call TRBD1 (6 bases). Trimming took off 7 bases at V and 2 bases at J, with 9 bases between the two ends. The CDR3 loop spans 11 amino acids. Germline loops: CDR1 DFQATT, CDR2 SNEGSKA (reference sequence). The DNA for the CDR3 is TGCAGTGTACAGGGACCCTACGAGCAGTACTTC. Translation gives CSVQGPYEQYF.

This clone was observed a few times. CDR3 DNA: TGTGCCAGCTCACCTGGGTTACTAGCGGGTATAAACAATGAGCAGTTCTTC. The encoded protein is CASSPGLLAGINNEQFF. The gene calls are TRBV18 and TRBJ2-1; 9 bases map to TRBD2. The ends lost 3 bases at V and 5 bases at J; junction bases unmatched: 11. Looked up from germline, CDR1 is KGHSH and CDR2 is LQKENI. This CDR3 region has 17 residues.

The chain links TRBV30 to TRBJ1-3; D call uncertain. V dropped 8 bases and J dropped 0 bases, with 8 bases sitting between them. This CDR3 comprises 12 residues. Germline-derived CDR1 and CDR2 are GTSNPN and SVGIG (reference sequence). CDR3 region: CAVQYSGNTIYF. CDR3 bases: TGTGCCGTTCAGTACTCTGGAAACACCATATATTTT. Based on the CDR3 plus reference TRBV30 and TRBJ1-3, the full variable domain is SQTIHQWPATLVQPVGSPLSLECTVEGTSNPNLYWYRQAAGRGLQLLFYSVGIGQISSEVPQNLSASRPQDRQFILSSKKLLLSDSGFYLCAVQYSGNTIYFGEGSWLTVV.

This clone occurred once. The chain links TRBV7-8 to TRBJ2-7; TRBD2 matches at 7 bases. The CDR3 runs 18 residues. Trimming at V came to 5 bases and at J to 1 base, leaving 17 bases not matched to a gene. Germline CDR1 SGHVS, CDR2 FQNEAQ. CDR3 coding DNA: TGTGCCAGCAGCCCGGACTACCTCCGGGGCGGGGGTTCCTACGAGCAGTACTTC. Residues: CASSPDYLRGGGSYEQYF.

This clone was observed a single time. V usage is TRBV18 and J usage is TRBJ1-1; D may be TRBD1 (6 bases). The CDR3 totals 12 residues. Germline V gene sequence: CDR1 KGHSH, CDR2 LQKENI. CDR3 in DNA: TGTGCGACCGTGGGGGCGCCCACTGAAGCTTTCTTT. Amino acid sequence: CATVGAPTEAFF.

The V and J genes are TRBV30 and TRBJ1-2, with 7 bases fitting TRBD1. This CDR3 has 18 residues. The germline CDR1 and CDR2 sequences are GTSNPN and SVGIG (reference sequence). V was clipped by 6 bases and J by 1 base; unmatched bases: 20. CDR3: CACPPPTGLMTFNYGYTF. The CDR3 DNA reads TGTGCCTGCCCCCCCCCGACAGGGCTAATGACCTTTAACTATGGCTACACCTTC.

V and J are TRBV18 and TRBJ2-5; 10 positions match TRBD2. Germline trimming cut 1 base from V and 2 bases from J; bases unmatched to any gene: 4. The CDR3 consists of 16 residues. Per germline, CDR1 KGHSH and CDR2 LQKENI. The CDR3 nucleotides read TGTGCCAGCTCACCACTGTCTAGCGGGGGACAAGAGACCCAGTACTTC. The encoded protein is CASSPLSSGGQETQYF.

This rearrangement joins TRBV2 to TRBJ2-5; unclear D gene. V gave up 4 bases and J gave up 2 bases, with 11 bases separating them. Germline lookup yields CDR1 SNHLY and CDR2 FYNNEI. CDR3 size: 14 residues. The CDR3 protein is CASSGRDFQETQYF. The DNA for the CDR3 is TGTGCCAGCAGTGGCCGAGACTTTCAAGAGACCCAGTACTTC.

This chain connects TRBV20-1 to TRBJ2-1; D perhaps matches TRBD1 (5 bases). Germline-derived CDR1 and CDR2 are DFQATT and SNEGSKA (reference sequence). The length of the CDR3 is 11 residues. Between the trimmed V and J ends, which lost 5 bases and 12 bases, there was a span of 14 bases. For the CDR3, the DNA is TGCAGTGCTTTATTAGGGGTCGTGCAGTTCTTC. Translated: CSALLGVVQFF.

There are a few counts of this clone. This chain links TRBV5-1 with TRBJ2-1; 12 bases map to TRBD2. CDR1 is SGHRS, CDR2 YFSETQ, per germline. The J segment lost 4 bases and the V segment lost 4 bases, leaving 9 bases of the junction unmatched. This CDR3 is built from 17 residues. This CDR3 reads CASSPPRLAGAYNEQFF. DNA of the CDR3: TGCGCCAGCAGCCCCCCCCGACTAGCGGGGGCTTACAATGAGCAGTTCTTC.

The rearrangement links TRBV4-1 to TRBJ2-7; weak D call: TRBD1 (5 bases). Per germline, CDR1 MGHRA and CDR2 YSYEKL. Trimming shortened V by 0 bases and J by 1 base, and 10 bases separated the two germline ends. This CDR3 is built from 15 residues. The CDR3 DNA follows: TGCGCCAGCAGCCAAGAGTGGGGCAGATCCTACGAGCAGTACTTC. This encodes CASSQEWGRSYEQYF.

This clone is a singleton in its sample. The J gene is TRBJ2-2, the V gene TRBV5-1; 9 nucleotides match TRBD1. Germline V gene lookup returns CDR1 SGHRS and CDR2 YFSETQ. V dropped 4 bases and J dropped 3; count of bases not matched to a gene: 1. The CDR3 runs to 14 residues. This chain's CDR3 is CASSRTGDTGELFF. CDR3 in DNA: TGCGCCAGCAGCAGGACAGGGGACACCGGGGAGCTGTTTTTT.

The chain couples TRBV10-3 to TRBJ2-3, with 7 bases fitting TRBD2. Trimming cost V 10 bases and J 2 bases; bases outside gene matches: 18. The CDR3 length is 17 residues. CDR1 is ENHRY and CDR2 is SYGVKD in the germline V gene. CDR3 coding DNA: TGTGCCACCGTGGGGGTGCCCAGCGGGGACCACACAGATACGCAGTATTTT. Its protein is CATVGVPSGDHTDTQYF.

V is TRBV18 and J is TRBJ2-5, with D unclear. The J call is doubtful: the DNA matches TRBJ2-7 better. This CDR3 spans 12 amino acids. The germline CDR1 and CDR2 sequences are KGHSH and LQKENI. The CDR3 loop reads CASSLGSYEQYF. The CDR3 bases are TGTGCCAGCTCACTGGGCTCCTACGAGCAGTACTTC.

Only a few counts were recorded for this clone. The CDR3 DNA reads TGTGCCAGCAGCTTAGCCCTCGGACTAGCGGGAGAGACCCAGTACTTC. This translates into CASSLALGLAGETQYF. The V and J genes are TRBV7-9 and TRBJ2-5; 11 nucleotides align to TRBD2. With 0 bases clipped from V and 4 bases from J, the junction kept 4 bases outside the gene matches. Germline V gives CDR1 SEHNR, CDR2 FQNEAQ (reference sequence). This CDR3 has 16 residues.

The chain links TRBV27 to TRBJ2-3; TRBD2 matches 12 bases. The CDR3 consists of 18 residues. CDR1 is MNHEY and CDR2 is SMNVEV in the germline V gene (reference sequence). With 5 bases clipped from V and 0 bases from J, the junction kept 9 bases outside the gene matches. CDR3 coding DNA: TGTGCCAGCAGTATACTAGCGGGAGGACCTTCTAGCACAGATACGCAGTATTTT. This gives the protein CASSILAGGPSSTDTQYF.

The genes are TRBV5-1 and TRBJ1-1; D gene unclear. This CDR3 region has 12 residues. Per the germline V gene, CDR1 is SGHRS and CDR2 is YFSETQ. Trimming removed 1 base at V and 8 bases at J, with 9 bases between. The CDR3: CASSLNDGEAFF. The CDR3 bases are TGCGCCAGCAGCTTGAACGACGGGGAAGCTTTCTTT.

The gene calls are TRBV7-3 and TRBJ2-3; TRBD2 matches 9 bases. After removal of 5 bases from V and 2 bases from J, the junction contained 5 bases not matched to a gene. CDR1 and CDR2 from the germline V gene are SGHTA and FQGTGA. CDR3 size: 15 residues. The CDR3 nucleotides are TGTGCCAGCAGCGCCCGCGGGGGGGTCACAGATACGCAGTATTTT. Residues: CASSARGGVTDTQYF.

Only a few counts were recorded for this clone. The CDR3 loop reads CASSDSGRLLAFF. The CDR3 nucleotides are TGTGCCAGCAGTGATTCGGGTCGCCTTCTAGCTTTCTTT. The rearrangement uses TRBV2 and TRBJ1-1, with D unclear. The V end was cut by 3 bases, the J end by 10 bases, with 15 bases between. The CDR3 contains 13 residues. The germline gives CDR1 SNHLY, CDR2 FYNNEI.

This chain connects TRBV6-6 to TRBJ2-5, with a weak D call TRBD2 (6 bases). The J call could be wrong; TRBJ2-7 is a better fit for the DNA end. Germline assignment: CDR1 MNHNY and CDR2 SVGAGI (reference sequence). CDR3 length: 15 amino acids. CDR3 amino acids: CASKPDSGSSYEQYF. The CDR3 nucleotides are TGTGCCAGCAAACCCGATAGCGGAAGCTCCTACGAGCAGTACTTC.